The present TCR beta chain was sequenced within a study of identical twins. Study-wide findings and caveats: Insertions ran lower in abundant cord blood beta clonotypes, though not in memory repertoires. Part of the zero-insertion signal could reflect confounding by invariant MAIT and iNKT cells.

V was cut by 6 bases and J by 1 base, with 13 bases left in between. Germline CDR1 is ENHRY and CDR2 is SYGVKD. There are 14 residues in the CDR3. Many counts were recorded for this clonotype. The antigen remains undetermined. A single record per CDR3 protein comes from TCRdb applying MiXCR to the 5' RACE reads. The table has 300,000 to 400,000 distinct CDR3 sequences, about 12% seen once; the top ten hold 7.2%. These data are also associated with another study on yellow fever vaccine responses in identical twins.

This chain links TRBV10-3 with TRBJ2-7; D is possibly TRBD1 (5 bases). Material: CD8+ T cells sorted from blood. This TCR was recovered from a woman younger than 30 in good health. DNA for the CDR3: TGTGCCATCAGCGACAGACATTCGTCCTACGAGCAGTACTTC. Its protein is CAISDRHSSYEQYF.